This T cell receptor beta chain appears in the sequencing data of a study of cytomegalovirus exposure and HLA in healthy donors. Study as a whole: An earlier analysis identified 117 million unique TCR beta sequences in about 180 million T cells.

PCR was performed using 60 Vbeta and 13 Jbeta primers. The assay was immunoSEQ multiplex PCR, and TCRdb's table has in-frame clones only and misses some. This table holds approximately 160,000 clones, 65% to 85% found once. This CDR3 spans 13 amino acids. The V gene's germline CDR1 is SGHKS and CDR2 YYEKEE (reference sequence). J gave up 4 bases and V 5 bases, and 6 bases lay outside the gene matches. On this clone itself: Antigen unknown.

General observations from the study: HLA alleles showed associations with approximately 15,000 TCR beta sequences in a later analysis, at a 0.05 false discovery rate. Common viral pathogens (according to a later analysis) appeared linked to several of the most significant clusters.

Sequencing was done on a sample of PBMCs. The sequence derives from a woman aged 45-65 years in good health and CMV-seropositive. This chain joins TRBV5-5 and TRBJ2-7; 7 bases match TRBD1. In nucleotides, the CDR3 is TGTGCCAGCAGGGTGACAGGGAGTTACGAGCAGTACTTC. Translation: CASRVTGSYEQYF.